This TCR beta chain was profiled in a study of blood T cell repertoires in COVID-19. On the study more broadly: There were acute and convalescent COVID-19 samples, and they came from the United States, Italy and Spain. From T cells, B-cell-depleted T cells, or PBMCs came the material, which was cDNA or gDNA.

The CDR3 totals 11 residues. Trimming took off 7 bases at V and 5 bases at J, with 11 bases between the two ends. Germline V CDR1 and CDR2: SQVTM, ANQGSEA. Per the original data handling: Amplified reference gene primers provided the basis for estimating nucleated cell counts. Sequencing was performed with immunoSEQ multiplex PCR; in TCRdb, only in-frame clones are kept and a portion is missing. The DNA was the basis for D and trimming; V, J and clone size are from that table. The sample records fewer than 350,000 clones, approximately 81% being singletons. This receptor was obtained from a woman aged 60-75 years with active or convalescent COVID-19. The V and J genes are TRBV29-1 and TRBJ1-2; tentatively, D is TRBD1 (5 bases). The sample was peripheral blood. In nucleotides, the CDR3 is TGCAGCGCCAGTCCAGGGTATGGCTACACCTTC. Protein sequence: CSASPGYGYTF.